This T cell receptor (beta chain) was identified during a study of beta chain features in type 1 diabetes. As for the study in general: All samples yielded some 110 million examined sorted cells.

Study results and caveats: Shortening that was moderate but significant affected the TCRB CDR3s of Type 1 diabetes patients in all four CD4+ subsets. In the patient group, naive, central memory and Treg TCRB repertoires seemed more alike than in the healthy donor group.

About this clone: As yet, its antigen is unknown.

The collection from each donor was one heparinised blood draw averaging roughly 0.12 L. Germline CDR1 SGHVS, CDR2 FQNEAQ. The CDR3 sequence is 17 residues long. V was cut by 4 bases and J by 3 bases, with 22 bases left in between. Every isolated RNA sample was fully reverse transcribed, so sequencing captured expressed TCRB transcripts. Method: immunoSEQ multiplex PCR; TCRdb's copy keeps in-frame clones and lacks some. This sample has about 650,000 clones, with around an eighth found just once. The sample consisted of naive CD4+ T cells from blood. The TCR sequence derives from a man aged 25 to 40 with type 1 diabetes. The chain employs TRBV7-8 and TRBJ2-7, with D possibly called TRBD1 or TRBD2 (5 bases each). The CDR3 reads CASSYPTLGTVLYEQYF. CDR3 coding DNA: TGTGCCAGCAGCTACCCCACGCTCGGGACGGTCCTCTACGAGCAGTACTTC.